This is a list of T cell receptor beta chains from one sample in a study of T cell repertoires in cytomegalovirus infection. No antigen is known for these receptors. TCRdb itself ran the reads through MiXCR, one entry per CDR3 protein. The repertoire has around 100,000 distinct CDR3 sequences, roughly 30% of them found once; the top ten carry roughly two fifths. This specimen was CD8+ T cells from cultured PBMCs, taken from culture after CMV antigen stimulation. The receptor set was obtained from a human donor in good health (CMV status not recorded). Some clones in this sample may be carry-over from other donors' samples. The CDR3 runs from the conserved cysteine through the conserved F or W. The D gene is left open where the match is weak. A row's size may be missing; if present it is once, few, many or a size class.

V	size	D	J	CDR3	DNA
TRBV6-5	NA	NA	TRBJ1-4	CASSYSPGGVKEKLLF	TGTGCCAGCAGTTACTCACCGGGTGGGGTTAAAGAAAAACTGTTATTT
TRBV6-6	NA	NA	TRBJ1-2	CASRAPLRGMAIGYTF	TGTGCCAGCAGGGCCCCCCTTCGAGGGATGGCTATCGGCTACACCTTC
TRBV4-1	NA	NA	TRBJ2-7	CASSQDYGYEQYF	TGCGCCAGCAGCCAAGATTACGGTTACGAGCAGTACTTC
TRBV19	many	TRBD1	TRBJ1-2	CASSIGKTGIGYTF	TGTGCCAGTAGTATAGGAAAGACAGGGATCGGCTACACCTTC
TRBV7-2	NA	NA	TRBJ2-4	CASSLALGGTKNIQYF	TGTGCCAGCAGCTTAGCGCTCGGGGGAACCAAAAACATTCAGTACTTC
TRBV6-2/TRBV6-3	NA	TRBD1	TRBJ2-7	CASQETGTYEQYF	TGTGCCAGCCAAGAGACAGGGACCTACGAGCAGTACTTC
TRBV4-1	NA	NA	TRBJ2-2	CASSRDRYLNTGELFF	TGTGCCAGCAGTCGAGACAGATACCTGAACACCGGGGAGCTGTTTTTT
TRBV28	NA	NA	TRBJ1-6	CASSFSGTANSYNSPLHF	TGTGCCAGCAGTTTCTCCGGGACGGCCAATTCCTATAATTCACCCCTCCACTTT
TRBV19	many	NA	TRBJ1-1	CASGVTEAFF	TGTGCCAGTGGAGTTACTGAAGCTTTCTTT
TRBV29-1	NA	TRBD1	TRBJ1-2	CSVEDPGQSSSGYTF	TGCAGCGTTGAAGATCCGGGACAGTCCTCTAGTGGCTACACCTTC
TRBV4-1	NA	TRBD2	TRBJ2-3	CASSRRLAGGTDTQYF	TGCGCCAGCAGCCGACGGCTAGCGGGGGGCACAGATACGCAGTATTTT
TRBV28	NA	TRBD1	TRBJ1-2	CASIGGTGPDANYGYTF	TGTGCCAGCATCGGTGGGACAGGTCCGGATGCTAACTATGGCTACACCTTC
TRBV7-6	few	TRBD1	TRBJ1-6	CASSLGAGGVKPLHF	TGTGCCAGCAGCTTAGGGGCAGGGGGCGTTAAACCCCTCCACTTT
TRBV5-4	NA	NA	TRBJ2-2	CASSGVSPVNTGELFF	TGTGCCAGCAGCGGCGTGAGCCCAGTTAACACCGGGGAGCTGTTTTTT
TRBV20-1	NA	TRBD1	TRBJ1-5	CSASNRGGANQPQHF	TGCAGTGCTAGTAACAGGGGAGGGGCCAATCAGCCCCAGCATTTT
TRBV28	NA	NA	TRBJ2-7	CASSTTGTNYEQYF	TGTGCCAGCAGTACGACCGGGACAAACTACGAGCAGTACTTC
TRBV7-2	NA	NA	TRBJ1-2	CASSLVAELFYGYTF	TGTGCCAGCAGCTTAGTCGCCGAATTATTTTATGGCTACACCTTC
TRBV19	few	TRBD1	TRBJ1-2	CASSDLGQGLGYGYTF	TGTGCCAGTAGCGACCTGGGACAGGGTCTCGGCTATGGCTACACCTTC
TRBV6-1	NA	TRBD1	TRBJ1-6	CASSRWDRGMDNSPLHF	TGTGCCAGCAGTCGTTGGGACAGGGGGATGGATAATTCACCCCTCCACTTT
TRBV28	few	NA	TRBJ2-1	CASSLKLGTQRENEQFF	TGTGCCAGCAGTCTAAAACTCGGGACTCAAAGGGAGAATGAGCAGTTCTTC
TRBV19	NA	TRBD1	TRBJ2-7	CASSVTGTGAYEQYF	TGTGCCAGTAGCGTAACCGGGACAGGGGCCTACGAGCAGTACTTC
TRBV24-1	NA	NA	TRBJ2-5	CATSDTTGGLVTQYF	TGTGCCACCAGTGATACGACAGGAGGCTTAGTGACCCAGTACTTC
TRBV19	few	NA	TRBJ2-7	CASRRGTDEQYF	TGTGCCAGTAGACGGGGTACCGACGAGCAGTACTTC
TRBV12-3/TRBV12-4	few	NA	TRBJ1-1	CASSPEPYEAFF	TGTGCCAGCAGTCCTGAGCCTTATGAAGCTTTCTTT
TRBV5-6	NA	TRBD1	TRBJ2-5	CASSPGQIQETQYF	TGTGCCAGCAGTCCGGGACAGATACAAGAGACCCAGTACTTC
TRBV7-6	many	NA	TRBJ2-1	CASSLSGNEQFF	TGTGCCAGCAGCTTATCGGGGAATGAGCAGTTCTTC
TRBV6-4	few	TRBD2	TRBJ2-1	CASSFSGTSSSNEQFF	TGTGCCAGCAGTTTCTCCGGGACTAGCTCGAGCAATGAGCAGTTCTTC
TRBV9	NA	TRBD2	TRBJ2-3	CASSPTGGVADTQYF	TGTGCCAGCAGCCCGACGGGGGGGGTGGCAGATACGCAGTATTTT
TRBV4-1	NA	TRBD2	TRBJ2-7	CASSQVAGSSYEQYF	TGCGCCAGCAGCCAAGTAGCGGGGAGCTCCTACGAGCAGTACTTC
TRBV7-6	many	NA	TRBJ2-2	CASSLYLRTGELFF	TGTGCCAGCAGCCTATACCTCAGGACCGGGGAGCTGTTTTTT
TRBV12-3/TRBV12-4	NA	NA	TRBJ2-2	CASRTGGNTGELFF	TGTGCCAGCAGAACGGGTGGGAACACCGGGGAGCTGTTTTTT
TRBV12-3/TRBV12-4	NA	NA	TRBJ1-2	CASTQGRQGYTF	TGTGCCAGCACTCAGGGACGACAGGGCTACACCTTC
TRBV15	NA	NA	TRBJ1-1	CATSRDMAANTEAFF	TGTGCCACCAGCAGAGATATGGCCGCGAACACTGAAGCTTTCTTT
TRBV5-1	NA	NA	TRBJ2-7	CASSLEAGSTGYEQYF	TGCGCCAGCAGCTTGGAAGCAGGATCAACAGGGTACGAGCAGTACTTC
TRBV19	NA	NA	TRBJ1-1	CASSIAGFSANTEAFF	TGTGCCAGTAGTATAGCAGGTTTCTCAGCGAACACTGAAGCTTTCTTT